This T cell receptor beta chain was recovered during a study of long-term antiretroviral therapy in people with HIV. Study outcomes and limitations: HIV repertoires spanned narrower CDR3 length ranges than controls. There were no data on ART adherence, viral resistance or therapy changes, a gap that limits inferences about post-ART repertoire changes. Specimens of blood were obtained during 2004 to 2017, possibly under older ART regimens. Every time point showed a repertoire led by clones expanded before ART.

V was clipped by 6 bases and J by 2 bases, with 15 bases between them. Looked up from germline, CDR1 is MDHEN and CDR2 is SYDVKM. This CDR3 spans 15 amino acids. With survey level as its setting, the immunoSEQ assay was v3.0. Here immunoSEQ multiplex PCR was the method, and the copy in TCRdb shows in-frame clones only, minus some. The sample has approximately 19,000 clones, about four fifths seen once. For this clone: Its antigen is still unknown.

This clonotype originated in a man between 18 and 35 years old with HIV. Sequences were derived from unsorted PBMCs, sampled at the start of antiretroviral therapy, before treatment. V is TRBV28 and J is TRBJ2-3; weak D call: TRBD2 (5 bases). The CDR3 bases are TGTGCCAGCAGCATTAGTAGCGTATACACAGATACGCAGTATTTT. Protein product: CASSISSVYTDTQYF.